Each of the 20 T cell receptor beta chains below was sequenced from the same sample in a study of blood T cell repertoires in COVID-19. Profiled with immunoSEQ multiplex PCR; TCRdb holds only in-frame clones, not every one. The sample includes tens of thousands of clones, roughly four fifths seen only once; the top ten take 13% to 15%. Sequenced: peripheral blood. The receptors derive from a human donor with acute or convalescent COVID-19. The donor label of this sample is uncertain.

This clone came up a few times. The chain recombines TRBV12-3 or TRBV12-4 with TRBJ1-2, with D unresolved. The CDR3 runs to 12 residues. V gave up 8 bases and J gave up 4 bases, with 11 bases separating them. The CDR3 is CASHGEAYGYTF. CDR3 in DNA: TGTGCCAGCCACGGGGAGGCCTATGGCTACACCTTC.

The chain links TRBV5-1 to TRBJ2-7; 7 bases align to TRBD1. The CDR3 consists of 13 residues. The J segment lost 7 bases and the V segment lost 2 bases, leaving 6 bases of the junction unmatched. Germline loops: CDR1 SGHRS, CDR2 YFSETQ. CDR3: CASSLTGAREQYF. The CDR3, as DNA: TGCGCCAGCAGCTTAACAGGGGCGCGGGAGCAGTACTTC.

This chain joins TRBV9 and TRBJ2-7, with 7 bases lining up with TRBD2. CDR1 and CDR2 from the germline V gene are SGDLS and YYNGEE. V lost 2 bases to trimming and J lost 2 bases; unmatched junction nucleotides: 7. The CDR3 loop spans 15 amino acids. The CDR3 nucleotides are TGTGCCAGCAGCGTCAATAGCGGGTCAACCTACGAGCAGTACTTC. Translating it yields CASSVNSGSTYEQYF.

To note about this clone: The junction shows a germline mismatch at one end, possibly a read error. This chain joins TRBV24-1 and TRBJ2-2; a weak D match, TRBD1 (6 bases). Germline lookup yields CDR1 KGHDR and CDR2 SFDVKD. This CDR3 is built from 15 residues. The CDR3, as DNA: TGTGCCACCAGTGGTTTGGACAGTTCCACCGGGGAGCTGTTTTTT. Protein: CATSGLDSSTGELFF.

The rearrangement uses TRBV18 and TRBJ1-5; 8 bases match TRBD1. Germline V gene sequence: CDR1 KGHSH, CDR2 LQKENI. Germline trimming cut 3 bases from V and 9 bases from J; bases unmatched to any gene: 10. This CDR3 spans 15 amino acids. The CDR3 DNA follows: TGTGCCAGCTCACCGCCCGGGACAGGAGGGTGGCCCCAGCATTTT. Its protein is CASSPPGTGGWPQHF.

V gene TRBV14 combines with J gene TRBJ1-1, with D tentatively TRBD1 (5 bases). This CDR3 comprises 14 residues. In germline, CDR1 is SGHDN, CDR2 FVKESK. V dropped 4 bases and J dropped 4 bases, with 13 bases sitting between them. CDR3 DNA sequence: TGTGCCAGCAGCCCCAGGGTCGAGGCCACTGAAGCTTTCTTT. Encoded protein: CASSPRVEATEAFF.

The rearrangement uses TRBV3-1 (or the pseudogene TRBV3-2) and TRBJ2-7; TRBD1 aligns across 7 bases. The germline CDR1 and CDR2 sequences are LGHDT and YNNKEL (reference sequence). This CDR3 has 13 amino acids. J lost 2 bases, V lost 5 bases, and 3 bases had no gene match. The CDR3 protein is CASSLDRAYEQYF. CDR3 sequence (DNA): TGTGCCAGCAGCTTAGACAGGGCCTACGAGCAGTACTTC.

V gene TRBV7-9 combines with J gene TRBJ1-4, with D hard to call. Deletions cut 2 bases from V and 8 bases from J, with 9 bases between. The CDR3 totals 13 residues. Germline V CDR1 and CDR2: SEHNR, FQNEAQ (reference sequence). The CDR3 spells CASSLPNREKLFF. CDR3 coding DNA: TGTGCCAGCAGCTTACCCAACAGAGAAAAACTGTTTTTT.

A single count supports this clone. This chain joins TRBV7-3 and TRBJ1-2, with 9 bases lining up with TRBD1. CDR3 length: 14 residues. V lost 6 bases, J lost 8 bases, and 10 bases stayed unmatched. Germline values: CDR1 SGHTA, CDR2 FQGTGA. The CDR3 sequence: CASSDGTGSKGYTF. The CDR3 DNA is TGTGCCAGCAGTGATGGGACAGGGTCTAAGGGCTACACCTTC. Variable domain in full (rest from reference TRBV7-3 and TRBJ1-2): GAGVSQTPSNKVTEKGKYVELRCDPISGHTALYWYRQSLGQGPEFLIYFQGTGAADDSGLPNDRFFAVRPEGSVSTLKIQRTERGDSAVYLCASSDGTGSKGYTFGSGTRLTVV.

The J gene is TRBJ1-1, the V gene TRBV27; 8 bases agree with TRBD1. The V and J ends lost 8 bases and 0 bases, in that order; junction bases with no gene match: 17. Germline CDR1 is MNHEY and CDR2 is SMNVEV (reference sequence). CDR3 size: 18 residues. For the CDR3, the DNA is TGTGCCAGCTCCCCCTTGGACAGGGAGTGGGGTATGAACACTGAAGCTTTCTTT. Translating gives CASSPLDREWGMNTEAFF.

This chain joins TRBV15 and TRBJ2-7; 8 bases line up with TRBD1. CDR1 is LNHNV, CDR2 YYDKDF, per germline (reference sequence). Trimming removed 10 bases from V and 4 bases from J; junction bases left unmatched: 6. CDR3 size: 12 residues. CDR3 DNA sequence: TGTGCCAAGCGGACAGGGAATTACGAGCAGTACTTC. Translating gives CAKRTGNYEQYF.

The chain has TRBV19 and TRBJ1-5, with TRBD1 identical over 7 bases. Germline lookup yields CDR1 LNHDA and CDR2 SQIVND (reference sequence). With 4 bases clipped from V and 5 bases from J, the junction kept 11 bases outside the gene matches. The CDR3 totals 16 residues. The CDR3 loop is CASSNTLTGRDQPQHF. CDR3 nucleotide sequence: TGTGCCAGTAGTAACACCCTGACAGGGAGAGATCAGCCCCAGCATTTT.

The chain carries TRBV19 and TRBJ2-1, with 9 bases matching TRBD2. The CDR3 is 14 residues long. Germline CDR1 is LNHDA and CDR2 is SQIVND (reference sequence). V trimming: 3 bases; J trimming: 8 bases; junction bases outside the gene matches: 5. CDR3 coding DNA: TGTGCCAGTAGTATGAGGGTAGCGGGAGATGAGCAGTTCTTC. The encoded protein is CASSMRVAGDEQFF.

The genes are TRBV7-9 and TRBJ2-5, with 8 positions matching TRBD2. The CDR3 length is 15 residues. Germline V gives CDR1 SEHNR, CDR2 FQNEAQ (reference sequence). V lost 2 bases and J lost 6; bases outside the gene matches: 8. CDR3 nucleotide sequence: TGTGCCAGCAGCTTATACCTCGGGGGGGCTCAGACCCAGTACTTC. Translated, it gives CASSLYLGGAQTQYF.

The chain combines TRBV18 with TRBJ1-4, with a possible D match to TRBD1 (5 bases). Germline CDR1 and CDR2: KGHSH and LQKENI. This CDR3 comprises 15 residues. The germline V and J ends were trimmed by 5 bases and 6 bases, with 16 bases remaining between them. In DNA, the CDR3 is TGTGCCAGCTCATCTTCGTGGGGGGGAGATGAAAAACTGTTTTTT. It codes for CASSSSWGGDEKLFF.

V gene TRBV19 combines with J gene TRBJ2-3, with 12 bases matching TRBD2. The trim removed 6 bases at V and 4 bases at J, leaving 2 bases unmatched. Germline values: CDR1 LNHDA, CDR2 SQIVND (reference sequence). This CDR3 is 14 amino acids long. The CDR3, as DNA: TGTGCCAGTAGGACTAGCGGGGGTTCAGATACGCAGTATTTT. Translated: CASRTSGGSDTQYF.

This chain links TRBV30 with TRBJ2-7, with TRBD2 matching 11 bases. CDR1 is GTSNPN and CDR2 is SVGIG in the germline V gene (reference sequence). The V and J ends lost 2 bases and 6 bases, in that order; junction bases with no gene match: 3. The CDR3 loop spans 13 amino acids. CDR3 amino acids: CAWSPGLAGEQYF. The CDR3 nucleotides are TGTGCCTGGAGTCCCGGACTAGCGGGCGAGCAGTACTTC.

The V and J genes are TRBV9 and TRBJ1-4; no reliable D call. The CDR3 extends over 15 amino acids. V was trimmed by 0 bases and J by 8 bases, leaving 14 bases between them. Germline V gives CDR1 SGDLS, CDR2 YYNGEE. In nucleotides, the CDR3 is TGTGCCAGCAGCGTAGGGTACAGCCAATACGAAAAACTGTTTTTT. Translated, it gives CASSVGYSQYEKLFF. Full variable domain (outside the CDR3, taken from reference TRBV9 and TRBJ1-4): DSGVTQTPKHLITATGQRVTLRCSPRSGDLSVYWYQQSLDQGLQFLIQYYNGEERAKGNILERFSAQQFPDLHSELNLSSLELGDSALYFCASSVGYSQYEKLFFGSGTQLSVL.

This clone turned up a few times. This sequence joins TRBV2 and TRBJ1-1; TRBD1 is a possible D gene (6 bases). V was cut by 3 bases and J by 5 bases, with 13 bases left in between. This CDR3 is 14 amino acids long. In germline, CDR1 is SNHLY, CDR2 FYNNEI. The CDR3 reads CASSDRGTSTEAFF. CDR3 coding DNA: TGTGCCAGCAGTGACAGGGGTACATCAACTGAAGCTTTCTTT.

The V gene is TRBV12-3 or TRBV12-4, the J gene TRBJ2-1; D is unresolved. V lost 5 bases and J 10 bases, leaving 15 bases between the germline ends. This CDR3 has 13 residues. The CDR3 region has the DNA TGTGCCAGCAGTATACTACCGGGTGCAGAGCAGTTCTTC. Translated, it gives CASSILPGAEQFF.